Listed here are 10 T cell receptor beta chains from one sample, sequenced in a study of blood T cell repertoires in COVID-19. TCRdb's table, derived via immunoSEQ multiplex PCR, lists solely in-frame clones and lacks some. The table includes 180,000 or so clones, approximately 85% detected once. Sequencing was performed on peripheral blood. These receptors were taken from a woman of 80 years or more with acute or convalescent COVID-19.

The J gene is TRBJ2-6, the V gene TRBV9; a weak D match, TRBD2 (5 bases). CDR3 length equals 17 residues. CDR1 and CDR2 (germline): SGDLS, YYNGEE. The V gene lost 0 bases and the J gene lost 2 bases, with 12 bases spanning the gap. In nucleotides, the CDR3 is TGTGCCAGCAGCGTAGCTCTTATCGGGACTGGGGCCAACGTCCTGACTTTC. This translates into CASSVALIGTGANVLTF.

J is TRBJ1-4 and V is TRBV5-1, with TRBD1 matching over 8 bases. Germline V gene sequence: CDR1 SGHRS, CDR2 YFSETQ. J lost 4 bases, V lost 3 bases, and 5 bases had no gene match. The CDR3 sequence is 15 residues long. DNA of the CDR3: TGCGCCAGCAGCTCGGGGACAGGAGATAATGAAAAACTGTTTTTT. Translated: CASSSGTGDNEKLFF.

In the case of this clone: Distinct nucleotide sequences in the sample also encode this CDR3. The chain uses TRBV3-1 (or the pseudogene TRBV3-2) and TRBJ2-1, with a weak D call TRBD1 (5 bases). Germline V gene lookup returns CDR1 LGHDT and CDR2 YNNKEL (reference sequence). V was trimmed by 4 bases and J by 6 bases, leaving 7 bases between them. This CDR3 is built from 12 residues. The CDR3 region has the DNA TGTGCCAGCAGCCTGCAGGGCAATGAGCAGTTCTTC. Translated: CASSLQGNEQFF.

The CDR3 sequence: CATSRPKGQRETEAFF. CDR3 sequence (DNA): TGTGCCACCAGCAGACCTAAGGGACAGAGAGAAACTGAAGCTTTCTTT. The chain is built from TRBV15 and TRBJ1-1; 7 bases match TRBD1. Germline V CDR1 and CDR2: LNHNV, YYDKDF (reference sequence). This CDR3 contains 16 residues. V lost 2 bases, J lost 5 bases, and 11 bases stayed unmatched.

The chain uses TRBV19 and TRBJ2-7; a weak D match, TRBD2 (5 bases). The CDR3 consists of 15 residues. CDR1 and CDR2 from the germline V gene are LNHDA and SQIVND (reference sequence). The V and J ends lost 3 bases and 3 bases respectively, with 15 bases between them. Here the CDR3 DNA reads TGTGCCAGTAGTATGAGCGGTCAATCAATCTACGAGCAGTACTTC. Translation: CASSMSGQSIYEQYF.

The rearrangement links TRBV7-9 to TRBJ2-7; D ambiguous. The V gene's germline CDR1 is SEHNR and CDR2 FQNEAQ (reference sequence). Trimming removed 5 bases from V and 4 bases from J, with 18 bases in between. The length of the CDR3 is 15 residues. CDR3 DNA: TGTGCCAGCAGCCTAGGCCAGCGCCCTCCGTACGAGCAGTACTTC. Translating gives CASSLGQRPPYEQYF.

The chain carries TRBV3-1 (or the pseudogene TRBV3-2) and TRBJ2-2; 11 bases match TRBD2. The V gene's germline CDR1 is LGHDT and CDR2 YNNKEL (reference sequence). The CDR3 is 16 residues long. The trim removed 4 bases at V and 3 bases at J, leaving 4 bases unmatched. CDR3 sequence reads: CASSLLAGGHTGELFF. CDR3 sequence (DNA): TGTGCCAGCAGCCTTTTAGCGGGGGGGCACACCGGGGAGCTGTTTTTT.

As regards this clone: The sample holds other DNA sequences that translate to the same CDR3. The chain combines TRBV6-5 with TRBJ1-2; tentatively, D is TRBD1 (5 bases). Germline CDR1 and CDR2: MNHEY and SVGAGI. V was pared by 2 bases and J by 5 bases, with 9 bases between. The CDR3 extends over 13 amino acids. The CDR3 nucleotides are TGTGCCAGCAGTTACGGGACTGAGTATGGCTACACCTTC. It codes for CASSYGTEYGYTF.

The chain recombines TRBV7-8 with TRBJ1-1, with 8 bases matching TRBD1. Germline CDR1 and CDR2: SGHVS and FQNEAQ. The ends lost 5 bases at V and 3 bases at J; junction bases unmatched: 5. The CDR3 loop spans 14 amino acids. The CDR3 loop reads CASSVQQGDTEAFF. The DNA of the CDR3 is TGTGCCAGCAGCGTACAACAGGGGGACACTGAAGCTTTCTTT.

This clone was seen only once. The rearrangement joins TRBV18 to TRBJ2-7; a weak D match, TRBD1 (6 bases). Trimming pared 5 bases from V and 6 bases from J, leaving 14 bases between. The germline V gene encodes CDR1 KGHSH and CDR2 LQKENI. CDR3 length: 13 residues. CDR3 nucleotides: TGTGCCAGCTCATTATACAGGGTAGCCGAGCAGTACTTC. This gives the protein CASSLYRVAEQYF.